These T cell receptor beta chains were read from a single sample in a study of blood T cell repertoires in COVID-19. This table comes from immunoSEQ multiplex PCR, and its TCRdb copy is limited to in-frame clones, with some not included. The sample holds around 250,000 clones, around 83% seen once. The sequenced sample consisted of peripheral blood. Source of these receptors: an older man with acute or convalescent COVID-19. CDR3s include the opening cysteine and the closing phenylalanine or tryptophan. Fields, in order: J gene, clone size, V gene, D gene, CDR3 DNA, CDR3 protein. The D gene is left open where the match is weak. Some rows have no size entry. The others give once, few or many, or a class for an expanded clone.

TRBJ2-2 | NA | TRBV2 | TRBD2 | TGTGCCAGCCAGCGGGAAGCGGCCGGGGAGCTGTTTTTT | CASQREAAGELFF
TRBJ2-4 | NA | TRBV5-1 | NA | TGCGCCAGCAGCCTGGGGGGCGTCCAAGCCAAAAACATTCAGTACTTC | CASSLGGVQAKNIQYF
TRBJ2-3 | NA | TRBV7-9 | NA | TGTGCCAGCAGCTTAGGCGGTACGGTAGCGCTCACAGATACGCAGTATTTT | CASSLGGTVALTDTQYF
TRBJ2-3 | NA | TRBV4-1 | NA | TGCGCCAGCAGCCAAGAACTGTGGGATACGCAGTATTTT | CASSQELWDTQYF
TRBJ1-4 | NA | TRBV5-1 | NA | TGCGCCAGCAGCTTAGGCGGAGGAAAACTGTTTTTT | CASSLGGGKLFF
TRBJ1-2 | once | TRBV7-8 | NA | TGTGCCAGCAGCTTGGGTGCGGGGCTTGGCTACACCTTC | CASSLGAGLGYTF
TRBJ2-7 | NA | TRBV18 | TRBD2 | TGTGCCAGCTCACCCTTATCCGGGACTAGCGGTTCCTACGAGCAGTACTTC | CASSPLSGTSGSYEQYF
TRBJ2-4 | NA | TRBV19 | NA | TGTGCCAGTAGTATAGGACTAGTCCGGGACATTCAGTACTTC | CASSIGLVRDIQYF
TRBJ1-2 | NA | TRBV19 | NA | TGTGCCAGTAGCCTGACAGAGATCTATGGCTACACCTTC | CASSLTEIYGYTF
TRBJ2-2 | NA | TRBV18 | TRBD2 | TGTGCCAGCTCACCACCGGGCGGGGGTGCGACCGGGGAGCTGTTTTTT | CASSPPGGGATGELFF
TRBJ1-5 | once | TRBV6-1 | TRBD1 | TGTGCCAGCAGTGATGGGACAGCTAGCAATCAGCCCCAGCATTTT | CASSDGTASNQPQHF
TRBJ1-4 | NA | TRBV10-3 | NA | TGTGCCATCAGTCAGGGGACTAATGAAAAACTGTTTTTT | CAISQGTNEKLFF
TRBJ2-1 | once | TRBV19 | TRBD1 | TGTGCCAGTAGTATTACAGGGGGCGGATTCTACAATGAGCAGTTCTTC | CASSITGGGFYNEQFF
TRBJ1-6 | NA | TRBV19 | TRBD1 | TGTGCCAGTAGTATAAGGGGGCGCTTGGATTCACCCCTCCACTTT | CASSIRGRLDSPLHF
TRBJ2-1 | NA | TRBV11-2 | TRBD2 | TGTGCCAGCAACTCGCCGGGACTAGTCAATGAGCAGTTCTTC | CASNSPGLVNEQFF
TRBJ2-3 | once | TRBV7-9 | TRBD2 | TGTGCCAGCAGCGAGGGACTAGCGGACACAGATACGCAGTATTTT | CASSEGLADTDTQYF
TRBJ2-5 | NA | TRBV7-8 | TRBD2 | TGTGCCAGCAGCTTAGTTCTTCTAGCGGGAGGTTTAGAGACCCAGTACTTC | CASSLVLLAGGLETQYF
TRBJ2-7 | NA | TRBV20-1 | NA | TGCAGTGCTAGTTTTCTTTCTCCCTACGAGCAGTACTTC | CSASFLSPYEQYF
TRBJ2-2 | once | TRBV10-3 | NA | TGTGCCACCCAGGGGAACACCGGGGAGCTGTTTTTT | CATQGNTGELFF
TRBJ2-5 | once | TRBV18 | TRBD2 | TGTGCCAGCTCACAGTCCTCTGGGGGGGAAAAGACCCAGTACTTC | CASSQSSGGEKTQYF
TRBJ1-5 | NA | TRBV18 | NA | TGTGCCAGCTCACCCGAACAGGGACAGCCCCAGCATTTT | CASSPEQGQPQHF
TRBJ2-1 | once | TRBV18 | NA | TGTGCCAGCTCACTCCGACAGGCTTATCCCGATGAGCAGTTCTTC | CASSLRQAYPDEQFF
TRBJ1-6 | NA | TRBV5-4 | TRBD1 | TGTGCCAGCAGCCCAGGGACAGTTCACAATTCACCCCTCCACTTT | CASSPGTVHNSPLHF
TRBJ1-6 | NA | TRBV15 | NA | TGTGCCACCAGCAGAGGATTGCAAGGGCCTTTAGGGGCCCTCCACTTT | CATSRGLQGPLGALHF
TRBJ2-7 | NA | TRBV5-6 | NA | TGTGCCAGCAGACTTCAAGGGGGACGTCCCTACGAGCAGTACTTC | CASRLQGGRPYEQYF
TRBJ2-3 | NA | TRBV5-1 | TRBD2 | TGCGCCAGCAGCCTGGGACTAGCGGGTAGCACAGATACGCAGTATTTT | CASSLGLAGSTDTQYF
TRBJ2-5 | NA | TRBV5-1 | TRBD2 | TGCGCCAGCAGTTTAGCGGGGGGGCCTAGGTACCAAGAGACCCAGTACTTC | CASSLAGGPRYQETQYF
TRBJ1-4 | NA | TRBV15 | NA | TGTGCCACCAGCAGACTGAATGAAAAACTGTTTTTT | CATSRLNEKLFF
TRBJ2-3 | NA | TRBV6-1 | NA | TGTGCCAGCAGTGAAGCGGGCAGCTTTTACACAGATACGCAGTATTTT | CASSEAGSFYTDTQYF
TRBJ2-7 | NA | TRBV10-2 | TRBD1 | TGCGCCAGTCGGGACAGCTACTACGAGCAGTACTTC | CASRDSYYEQYF
TRBJ2-3 | NA | TRBV7-6 | NA | TGTGCCAGCAGCTTAGAGGCGGGAACGAGCACAGATACGCAGTATTTT | CASSLEAGTSTDTQYF
TRBJ1-1 | once | TRBV7-2 | NA | TGTGCCAGCAGCTTTCGACAGAACACTGAAGCTTTCTTT | CASSFRQNTEAFF
TRBJ1-5 | few | TRBV4-1 | NA | TGCGCCAGCAGCCAAGCGTCGCGCACAGGGAATCAGCCCCAGCATTTT | CASSQASRTGNQPQHF
TRBJ1-4 | NA | TRBV9 | TRBD1 | TGTGCCAGCAGCGCCGGAAACACAGGGGCATTTAATGAAAAACTGTTTTTT | CASSAGNTGAFNEKLFF
TRBJ2-2 | NA | TRBV7-9 | TRBD2 | TGTGCCAGCAGCCGTCGGGGGGACACCGGGGAGCTGTTTTTT | CASSRRGDTGELFF
TRBJ2-2 | NA | TRBV30 | NA | TGTGCCTGGAACCGGGAGCCAGTAGCCGGGGAGCTGTTTTTT | CAWNREPVAGELFF
TRBJ2-1 | few | TRBV29-1 | NA | TGCAGCGTTGCGGGACTCTCAACGAATGAGCAGTTCTTC | CSVAGLSTNEQFF
TRBJ2-5 | NA | TRBV9 | TRBD2 | TGTGCCAGCAGCTCACCCAGCGGGGGGGCGGAGACCCAGTACTTC | CASSSPSGGAETQYF
TRBJ1-1 | once | TRBV5-1 | TRBD1 | TGCGCCAGCAGCTTGTTCTTCAAGGCAGGGGGCGCGTATACTGAAGCTTTCTTT | CASSLFFKAGGAYTEAFF
TRBJ2-5 | NA | TRBV6-5 | NA | TGTGCCAGCAGTCCTAATTACGGGGGTCAAGAGACCCAGTACTTC | CASSPNYGGQETQYF